These T cell receptor beta chains were read from a single sample in a study of T cells in Graves' hyperthyroidism and ophthalmopathy. One entry per CDR3 protein results from TCRdb running MiXCR on the multiplex PCR reads. Found here are about 680,000 distinct CDR3 sequences, roughly a third of them singletons; the top ten hold around 31%. Sequenced sample: blood. These receptors all come from a woman aged 40 to 50 with Graves' hyperthyroidism. CDR3s include the opening cysteine and the closing phenylalanine or tryptophan.

j_call	v_call	cdr3_aa
TRBJ2-6	TRBV20-1	CSAGGGPFAGANVLTF
TRBJ2-2	TRBV7-9	CASTLLAVGELFF
TRBJ1-4	TRBV10-3	CALGSNEKLFF
TRBJ2-7	TRBV7-2	CASSLRDSSYEQYF
TRBJ1-2	TRBV6-6	CATTNPGQGYGYTF
TRBJ1-2	TRBV6-5	CASSSGPGYTF
TRBJ1-2	TRBV12-3/TRBV12-4	CASSRDRRGYTF
TRBJ2-7	TRBV7-2	CVSSSTGTPYEQYF
TRBJ2-5	TRBV12-3/TRBV12-4	CASRAAGGRETQYF
TRBJ1-1	TRBV25-1	CASRTSTKNTEAFF
TRBJ2-5	TRBV20-1	CSARGLAVKETQYF
TRBJ1-2	TRBV30	CAWRRLEGPPYGYTF
TRBJ2-7	TRBV4-3	CASSQERWDRGYEQYF
TRBJ2-7	TRBV25-1	CASRQQGVYEQYF
TRBJ1-6	TRBV7-4	CASSRDSQYSPLHF
TRBJ1-5	TRBV6-6	CASRQDSFSNQPQHF
TRBJ2-5	TRBV5-6	CASSRQGIYQETQYF
TRBJ1-4	TRBV7-2	CASSLQGGTLGNEKLFF
TRBJ1-1	TRBV7-9	CASSFTSGSNEAFF
TRBJ1-2	TRBV10-3	CAISESGAGEDYGYTF
TRBJ1-1	TRBV9	CASSGSTGNTEAFF
TRBJ2-3	TRBV29-1	CSGSSGAVTDTQYF
TRBJ1-2	TRBV5-1	CASSPGFFNYGYTF
TRBJ2-7	TRBV7-2	CASSWTTAYEQYF
TRBJ2-2	TRBV5-1	CASSLGTVNTGELFF
TRBJ1-2	TRBV19	CASSIWAQLDYGYTF
TRBJ2-7	TRBV7-9	CASSPDGTSGSYEQYF
TRBJ2-5	TRBV11-2	CASRGLGGETQYF
TRBJ2-5	TRBV12-3/TRBV12-4	CASSLRQGGQETQYF
TRBJ2-7	TRBV12-3/TRBV12-4	CASSLGGEGPGQYF
TRBJ2-1	TRBV2	CASARDSNEQFF
TRBJ1-1	TRBV6-6	CASMKGSKHTEAFF
TRBJ1-2	TRBV25-1	CASSESSYGYTF
TRBJ1-6	TRBV19	CASRTRGGVSPLHF
TRBJ2-3	TRBV7-8	CASRSGTGGFTDTQYF
TRBJ1-5	TRBV20-1	CSARDLGGQGNQPQHF
TRBJ2-2	TRBV29-1	CSVSTGTAAGELFF
TRBJ1-3	TRBV19	CASSGMISGNTIYF
TRBJ1-1	TRBV5-1	CASSSRTGGPHTEAFF
TRBJ1-2	TRBV10-2	CASSESGQGVKGYTF
TRBJ1-3	TRBV9	CASSGRAGNTIYF
TRBJ1-5	TRBV29-1	CSVVPVGNQPQHF